The next 25 T cell receptor beta chains were all read from a single sample in a study of T cells in Graves' hyperthyroidism and ophthalmopathy. TCR beta CDR3 region amplification was performed from RNA transcripts. TCR CDR3 underwent first-round RT-PCR with the HTBI primer set. From the multiplex PCR reads, TCRdb called clonotypes with MiXCR, one entry per CDR3 protein. The sample holds over 700,000 distinct CDR3 sequences, roughly 40% seen once. Sequences were obtained from blood. These receptors were obtained from a man aged 18 to 30 with Graves' hyperthyroidism.

This clonotype was found many times. This chain links TRBV2 with TRBJ1-2; D ambiguous. The CDR3 has 12 residues. Germline V gene lookup returns CDR1 SNHLY and CDR2 FYNNEI. Trimming removed 5 bases at V and 7 bases at J, with 11 bases between. The CDR3 DNA follows: TGTGCCAGCAGTAGTAAGGAGGGTGGCTACACCTTC. Its protein product is CASSSKEGGYTF.

V and J are TRBV5-1 and TRBJ2-7; TRBD1 matches 7 bases. With V trimmed by 6 bases and J by 4 bases, 13 bases remained unmatched. The CDR3 extends over 15 amino acids. Germline values: CDR1 SGHRS, CDR2 YFSETQ. The CDR3 reads CASITPRDSKYEQYF. The CDR3 DNA follows: TGCGCCAGCATCACCCCCCGGGACAGCAAATACGAGCAGTACTTC.

This clonotype was seen more than once but under ten times. The rearrangement links TRBV6-5 to TRBJ1-5; no reliable D call. The V gene's germline CDR1 is MNHEY and CDR2 SVGAGI. The CDR3 totals 11 residues. Trimming took 4 bases from V and 8 from J, leaving 6 bases between them. The DNA of the CDR3 is TGTGCCAGCAGTTTTCCCGAGCCCCAGCATTTT. Translated, it gives CASSFPEPQHF.

The CDR3 loop reads CASRLEGGDGYTF. In DNA form, the CDR3 reads TGTGCCAGCAGACTTGAGGGGGGGGATGGCTACACCTTC. V is TRBV2 and J is TRBJ1-2, with D possibly TRBD1 on 6 matching bases. The CDR3 runs to 13 residues. V dropped 6 bases and J dropped 6 bases, with 14 bases sitting between them. Germline V CDR1 and CDR2: SNHLY, FYNNEI.

This chain joins TRBV10-3 and TRBJ2-7; 9 nucleotides agree with TRBD2. Germline V gives CDR1 ENHRY, CDR2 SYGVKD. With V trimmed by 7 bases and J by 6 bases, 7 bases remained unmatched. This CDR3 is 13 amino acids long. CDR3 amino acids: CAITAQLAGEQYF. The CDR3 coding sequence is TGTGCCATCACGGCGCAACTAGCGGGCGAGCAGTACTTC.

V and J are TRBV9 and TRBJ2-5, with TRBD2 matching 9 bases. This CDR3 has 16 residues. From germline, CDR1 is SGDLS and CDR2 YYNGEE. The J segment lost 5 bases and the V segment lost 3 bases, leaving 11 bases of the junction unmatched. CDR3 bases: TGTGCCAGCAGCGGTGGGGGGCCTAGCGGGGAGGAGACCCAGTACTTC. This codes for CASSGGGPSGEETQYF. The entire variable domain, with the rest obtained from reference TRBV9 and TRBJ2-5, is as follows: DSGVTQTPKHLITATGQRVTLRCSPRSGDLSVYWYQQSLDQGLQFLIQYYNGEERAKGNILERFSAQQFPDLHSELNLSSLELGDSALYFCASSGGGPSGEETQYFGPGTRLLVL.

This clonotype was counted ten times or more. The chain employs TRBV13 and TRBJ2-5, with 11 bases lining up with TRBD1. CDR1 PRHDT and CDR2 FYEKMQ come from the germline V gene (reference sequence). The CDR3 contains 16 residues. With V trimmed by 0 bases and J by 4 bases, 4 bases remained unmatched. The CDR3 sequence is CASSLGGTGGGETQYF. The CDR3 region has the DNA TGTGCCAGCAGCTTAGGTGGGACAGGGGGGGGAGAGACCCAGTACTTC.

At least ten counts were recorded for this clonotype. This chain links TRBV4-2 with TRBJ2-7; TRBD1 agrees at 11 bases. The ends lost 3 bases at V and 4 bases at J; junction bases unmatched: 2. In germline, CDR1 is LGHNA, CDR2 YNFKEQ. The CDR3 has 14 amino acids. The CDR3 loop reads CASSQGQGVYEQYF. Here the CDR3 DNA reads TGTGCCAGCAGCCAGGGACAGGGGGTGTACGAGCAGTACTTC.

This clonotype appeared a few times. The chain recombines TRBV7-2 with TRBJ2-7; the D is unclear. The germline V and J ends were trimmed by 5 bases and 4 bases, with 18 bases remaining between them. This CDR3 is 15 amino acids long. CDR1 is SGHTA and CDR2 is FQGNSA in the germline V gene. CDR3 sequence (DNA): TGTGCCAGCAGCCAAGATTACGGAATGGGATACGAGCAGTACTTC. It encodes CASSQDYGMGYEQYF.

The CDR3 DNA reads TGTGCCAGCAGTACGCCGGGACAGGGCGGCGAGCAGTACTTC. Its translation is CASSTPGQGGEQYF. The chain employs TRBV12-3 or TRBV12-4 and TRBJ2-7; 9 bases match TRBD1. CDR3 size: 14 residues. The trim removed 5 bases at V and 6 bases at J, leaving 8 bases unmatched.

This clonotype was recorded only once. A much bigger clone sits one base away, suggesting this may be a read error. The CDR3 loop is CASSDLAYTEAFF. DNA of the CDR3: TGTGCCAGCAGTGATCTGGCTTACACTGAAGCTTTCTTT. The chain combines TRBV7-2 with TRBJ1-1; D unresolved. The ends were cut back, 6 bases at V and 3 bases at J, with 11 bases in the middle. CDR1 is SGHTA and CDR2 is FQGNSA in the germline V gene. This CDR3 contains 13 residues.

This clonotype was picked up a small number of times. This chain connects TRBV7-8 to TRBJ1-1, with a weak D call TRBD1 (6 bases). V was pared by 6 bases and J by 8 bases, with 16 bases between. CDR1 is SGHVS, CDR2 FQNEAQ, per germline. The CDR3 loop spans 13 amino acids. CDR3 nucleotides: TGTGCCAGCAGAACTGGACAGCCTCTGGAAGCTTTCTTT. Translation: CASRTGQPLEAFF. The whole variable domain, remainder taken from reference TRBV7-8 and TRBJ1-1, is GAGVSQSPRYKVAKRGQDVALRCDPISGHVSLFWYQQALGQGPEFLTYFQNEAQLDKSGLPSDRFFAERPEGSVSTLKIQRTQQEDSAVYLCASRTGQPLEAFFGQGTRLTVV.

This clonotype was recorded at least ten times. The CDR3 spells CSARGLWDTEAFF. CDR3 in DNA: TGCAGTGCTAGGGGGTTATGGGACACTGAAGCTTTCTTT. V gene TRBV20-1 combines with J gene TRBJ1-1; D gene uncertain. Trimming stripped 3 bases from V and 3 bases from J, with 11 bases between. This CDR3 spans 13 amino acids. CDR1 is DFQATT, CDR2 SNEGSKA, per germline (reference sequence).

Remarks on this clonotype: The conserved closing phenylalanine or tryptophan is absent in this CDR3, likely reflecting a read error. V usage is TRBV10-3 and J usage is TRBJ1-2; TRBD1 matches at 9 bases. Germline V gene lookup returns CDR1 ENHRY and CDR2 SYGVKD. The CDR3 loop spans 14 amino acids. V shed 10 bases and J 8 bases; nucleotides not matched to a gene: 14. The CDR3 protein is CATGTGPAYEGYTL. For the CDR3, the DNA is TGTGCCACCGGGACAGGGCCTGCCTACGAAGGCTACACCCTC.

This clonotype was detected a few times. The rearrangement links TRBV7-2 to TRBJ1-2; the D gene is possibly TRBD1 (6 bases). Trimming stripped 4 bases from V and 8 bases from J, with 14 bases between. The CDR3 length is 13 residues. Per the germline V gene, CDR1 is SGHTA and CDR2 is FQGNSA. This CDR3 reads CASSYPGGLGYTF. The CDR3 bases are TGTGCCAGCAGCTACCCCGGGGGGCTGGGCTACACCTTC.

The chain employs TRBV19 and TRBJ2-5; no definite D call. Per germline, CDR1 LNHDA and CDR2 SQIVND (reference sequence). This CDR3 is 13 amino acids long. The V end lost 6 bases, the J end lost 2 bases, and 10 bases lay between the germline ends. Written as DNA, the CDR3 is TGTGCCAGTAGCGGCCTTCTTCAAGAGACCCAGTACTTC. Its translation is CASSGLLQETQYF.

This clonotype came up many times. Here the CDR3 DNA reads TGTGCCAGCAGCCCCTTACCGGGACTAGGTGCGACCCAGTACTTC. Residues: CASSPLPGLGATQYF. This sequence joins TRBV7-2 and TRBJ2-5; TRBD2 matches 8 bases. The CDR3 covers 15 residues. The germline V gene encodes CDR1 SGHTA and CDR2 FQGNSA. The trim removed 5 bases at V and 7 bases at J, leaving 12 bases unmatched. The full variable domain, its missing parts supplied by reference TRBV7-2 and TRBJ2-5, is GAGVSQSPSNKVTEKGKDVELRCDPISGHTALYWYRQSLGQGLEFLIYFQGNSAPDKSGLPSDRFSAERTGGSVSTLTIQRTQQEDSAVYLCASSPLPGLGATQYFGPGTRLLVL.

This clonotype has ten or more counts. This chain uses TRBV5-4 with TRBJ2-5; possibly TRBD2 for D (5 bases). The CDR3 is 14 amino acids. Between the trimmed V and J ends, which lost 2 bases and 1 base, there was a span of 9 bases. Germline CDR1 SGHNT, CDR2 YYREEE (reference sequence). CDR3 sequence: CASSLEGPQETQYF. In DNA form, the CDR3 reads TGTGCCAGCAGCTTAGAGGGTCCCCAAGAGACCCAGTACTTC.

V is TRBV7-2 and J is TRBJ2-2, with D perhaps matching TRBD1 (6 bases). CDR3 length: 14 residues. Trimming took 2 bases from V and 5 from J, leaving 9 bases between them. The germline gives CDR1 SGHTA, CDR2 FQGNSA. In DNA, the CDR3 is TGTGCCAGCAGCTTAATTCAGGGGACCGGGGAGCTGTTTTTT. Its protein is CASSLIQGTGELFF.

A remark on this clonotype: This CDR3 is missing its conserved last phenylalanine or tryptophan, likely due to a read error. This chain links TRBV7-2 with TRBJ1-5; 7 bases line up with TRBD1. The CDR3 is 15 residues long. Germline lookup yields CDR1 SGHTA and CDR2 FQGNSA. J gave up 7 bases and V 5 bases, and 11 bases lay outside the gene matches. CDR3 loop: CASSPGDSYRQPQHL. In DNA form, the CDR3 reads TGTGCCAGCAGCCCAGGGGACAGTTACAGGCAGCCCCAGCATCTT.

This clonotype has only a few counts. This rearrangement joins TRBV2 to TRBJ1-1; a weak D match, TRBD1 (5 bases). Trimming stripped 7 bases from V and 7 bases from J, with 13 bases between. CDR3 size: 12 residues. CDR1 is SNHLY, CDR2 FYNNEI, per germline. The CDR3 DNA is TGTGCCAGCATAGGACATCCAGATGAAGCTTTCTTT. Its protein product is CASIGHPDEAFF. Full variable domain (remainder filled in from reference TRBV2 and TRBJ1-1): EPEVTQTPSHQVTQMGQEVILRCVPISNHLYFYWYRQILGQKVEFLVSFYNNEISEKSEIFDDQFSVERPDGSNFTLKIRSTKLEDSAMYFCASIGHPDEAFFGQGTRLTVV.

This clonotype has a count of ten or more. This chain joins TRBV5-1 and TRBJ1-1; tentative D call: TRBD1 (5 bases). This CDR3 spans 13 amino acids. Germline CDR1 SGHRS, CDR2 YFSETQ. The V end lost 0 bases, the J end lost 6 bases, and 9 bases lay between the germline ends. CDR3 loop: CASSLAGYAEAFF. The CDR3 DNA follows: TGCGCCAGCAGCTTGGCAGGGTACGCTGAAGCTTTCTTT.

This clonotype was observed many times. This sequence joins TRBV29-1 and TRBJ2-7; TRBD2 aligns across 13 bases. Germline lookup yields CDR1 SQVTM and CDR2 ANQGSEA. The V segment lost 6 bases and the J segment 2 bases; nucleotides outside the gene matches: 4. This CDR3 has 14 amino acids. The CDR3 nucleotides are TGCAGCGTCCTCGGACTAGCGGGGGCCTACGAGCAGTACTTC. Protein sequence: CSVLGLAGAYEQYF.

J is TRBJ1-1 and V is TRBV28; D ambiguous. The CDR3 length is 15 residues. The germline V gene encodes CDR1 MDHEN and CDR2 SYDVKM. V gave up 5 bases and J gave up 0 bases, with 13 bases separating them. In DNA form, the CDR3 reads TGTGCCAGCAGTCCAGTTTTAAGGTTGAACACTGAAGCTTTCTTT. Its translation: CASSPVLRLNTEAFF.

This rearrangement joins TRBV29-1 to TRBJ2-7; D is perhaps TRBD1 (9 bases). From germline, CDR1 is SQVTM and CDR2 ANQGSEA. Trimming left V 4 bases short and J 5 bases short, with 18 bases between. The CDR3 runs to 14 residues. CDR3: CSVVQGAGGDEQYF. The CDR3 DNA sequence: TGCAGCGTTGTACAGGGGGCGGGGGGTGACGAGCAGTACTTC.